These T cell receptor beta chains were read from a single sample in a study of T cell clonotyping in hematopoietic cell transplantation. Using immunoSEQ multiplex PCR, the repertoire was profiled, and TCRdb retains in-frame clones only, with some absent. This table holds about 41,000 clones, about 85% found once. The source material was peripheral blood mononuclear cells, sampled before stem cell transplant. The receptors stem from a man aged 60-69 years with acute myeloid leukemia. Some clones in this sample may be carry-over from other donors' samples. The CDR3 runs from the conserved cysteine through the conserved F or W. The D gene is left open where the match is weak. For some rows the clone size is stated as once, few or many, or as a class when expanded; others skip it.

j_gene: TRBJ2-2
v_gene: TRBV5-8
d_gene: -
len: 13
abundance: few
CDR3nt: TGTGCCAGCAGCTTGGACGGGATAGGGGAGCTGTTTTTT
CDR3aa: CASSLDGIGELFF

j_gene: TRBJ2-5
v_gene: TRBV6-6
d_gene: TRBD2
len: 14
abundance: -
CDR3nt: TGTGCCAGCAGTTCTCCGGGAGGGTACGAGACCCAGTACTTC
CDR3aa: CASSSPGGYETQYF

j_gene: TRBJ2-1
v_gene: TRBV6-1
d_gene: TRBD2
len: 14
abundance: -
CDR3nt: TGTGCCAGCGTATGGACTAGCGCAAACAATGAGCAGTTCTTC
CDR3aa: CASVWTSANNEQFF

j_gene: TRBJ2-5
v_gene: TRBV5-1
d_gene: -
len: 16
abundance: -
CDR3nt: TGCGCCAGCAGCTTTCAGAGAAGGGCCCGACAAGAGACCCAGTACTTC
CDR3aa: CASSFQRRARQETQYF

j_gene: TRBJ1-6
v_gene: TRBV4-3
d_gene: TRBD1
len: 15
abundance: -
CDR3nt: TGCGCCAGCAGCCAACCGGGACAGGGTAATTCACCCCTCCACTTT
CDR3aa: CASSQPGQGNSPLHF

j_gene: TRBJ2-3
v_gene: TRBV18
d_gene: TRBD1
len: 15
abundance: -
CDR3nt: TGTGCCAGCTCACCGACAGGGAGTAACGGAGATACGCAGTATTTT
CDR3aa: CASSPTGSNGDTQYF

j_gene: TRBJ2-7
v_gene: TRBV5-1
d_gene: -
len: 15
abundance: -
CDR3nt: TGCGCCAGCAGCAAGGGACCTATGGGGTCCTACGAGCAGTACTTC
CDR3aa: CASSKGPMGSYEQYF

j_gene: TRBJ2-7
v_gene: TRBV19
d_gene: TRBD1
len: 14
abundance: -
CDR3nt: TGTGCCAGTAGTGGGACAGGGGAGGAATACGAGCAGTACTTC
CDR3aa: CASSGTGEEYEQYF

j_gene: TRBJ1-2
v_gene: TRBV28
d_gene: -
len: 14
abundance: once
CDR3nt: TGTGCCAGCAGTTCCATCCCAGCAGGAACGGGCTACACCTTC
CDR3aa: CASSSIPAGTGYTF

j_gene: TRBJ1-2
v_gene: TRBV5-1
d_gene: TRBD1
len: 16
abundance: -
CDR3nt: TGCGCCAGCAGCTTGGCCGTCTCCAGGGGGGACTATGGCTACACCTTC
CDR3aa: CASSLAVSRGDYGYTF

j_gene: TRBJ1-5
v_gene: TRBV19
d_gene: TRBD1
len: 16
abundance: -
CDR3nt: TGTGCCAGTAGTAGACAGGGGGGTCCGCAAGGTCAGCCCCAGCATTTT
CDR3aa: CASSRQGGPQGQPQHF

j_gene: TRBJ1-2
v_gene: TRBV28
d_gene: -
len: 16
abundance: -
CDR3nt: TGTGCCAGCAGTTTAAATAGGGGACCATCTAACTATGGCTACACCTTC
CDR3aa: CASSLNRGPSNYGYTF

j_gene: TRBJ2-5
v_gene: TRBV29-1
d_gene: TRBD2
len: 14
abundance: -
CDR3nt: TGCAGCGTTGGTAGCGGGGGGACCCGGGAGACCCAGTACTTC
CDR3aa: CSVGSGGTRETQYF

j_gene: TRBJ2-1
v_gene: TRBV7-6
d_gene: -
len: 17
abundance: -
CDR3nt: TGTGCCAGCAGTAGGGGGGGTTTCGGCGTCTCCTACAATGAGCAGTTCTTC
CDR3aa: CASSRGGFGVSYNEQFF

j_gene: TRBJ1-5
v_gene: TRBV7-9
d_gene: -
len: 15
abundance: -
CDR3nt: TGTGCCAGCAGCTTAGCGATCCAGGGCGGCCAGCCCCAGCATTTT
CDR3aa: CASSLAIQGGQPQHF

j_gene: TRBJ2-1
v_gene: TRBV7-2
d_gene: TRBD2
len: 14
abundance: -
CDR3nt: TGTGCCAGCAGTATACTAGCGGGGGTCAATGAGCAGTTCTTC
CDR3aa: CASSILAGVNEQFF

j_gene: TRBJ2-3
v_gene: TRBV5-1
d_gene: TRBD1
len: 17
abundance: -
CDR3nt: TGCGCCAGCAGCTTGTGGGGACAGGGGATAAACCCAGATACGCAGTATTTT
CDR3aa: CASSLWGQGINPDTQYF

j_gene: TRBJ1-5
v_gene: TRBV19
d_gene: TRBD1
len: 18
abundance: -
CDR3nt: TGTGCCAGTAGTATACGGACAGGGACCTATTATAGCAATCAGCCCCAGCATTTT
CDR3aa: CASSIRTGTYYSNQPQHF

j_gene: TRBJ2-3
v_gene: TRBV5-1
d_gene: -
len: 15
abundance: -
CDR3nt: TGCGCCAGCAGCTTGCAGCCGGGGGTTACAGATACGCAGTATTTT
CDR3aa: CASSLQPGVTDTQYF

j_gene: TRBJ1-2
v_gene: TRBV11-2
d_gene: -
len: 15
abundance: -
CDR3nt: TGTGCCAGCAGCTCGTCCTCCCCGGGTCTAGGGGGCTACACCTTC
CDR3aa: CASSSSSPGLGGYTF

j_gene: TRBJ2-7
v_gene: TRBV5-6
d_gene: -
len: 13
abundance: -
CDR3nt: TGTGCCAGCAGCTTCGTAGGGGTGGAAGAGCAGTACTTC
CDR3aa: CASSFVGVEEQYF

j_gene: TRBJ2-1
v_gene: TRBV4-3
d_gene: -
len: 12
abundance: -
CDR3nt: TGCGCCAGCAGCCAAGGGGGGAATGAGCAGTTCTTC
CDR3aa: CASSQGGNEQFF

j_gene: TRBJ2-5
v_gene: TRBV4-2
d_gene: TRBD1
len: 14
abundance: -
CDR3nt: TGTGCCAGCAGAGGACAGGGAGGCCAAGAGACCCAGTACTTC
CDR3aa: CASRGQGGQETQYF

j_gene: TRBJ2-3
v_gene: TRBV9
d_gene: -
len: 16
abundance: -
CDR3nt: TGTGCCAGCAGCCCCCGTGAAGCTATCAGCACAGATACGCAGTATTTT
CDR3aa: CASSPREAISTDTQYF

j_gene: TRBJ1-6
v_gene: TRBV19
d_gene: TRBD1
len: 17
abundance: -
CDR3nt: TGTGCCAGTAGTCCCAGGACAGGGCGAGAATATAATTCACCCCTCCACTTT
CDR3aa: CASSPRTGREYNSPLHF

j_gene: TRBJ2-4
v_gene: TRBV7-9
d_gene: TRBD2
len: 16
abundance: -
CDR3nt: TGTGCCAGCACCACAAGGGGCAGGGAGGGCACTAGCGTTCAGTACTTC
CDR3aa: CASTTRGREGTSVQYF

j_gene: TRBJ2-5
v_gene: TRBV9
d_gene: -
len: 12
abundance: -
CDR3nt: TGTGCCAGCAGCGCACAGGGTGCGACCCAGTACTTC
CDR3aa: CASSAQGATQYF

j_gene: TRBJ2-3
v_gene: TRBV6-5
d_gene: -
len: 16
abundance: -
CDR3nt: TGTGCCAGCAGTTACTTTCGACAGCTTAGCACAGATACGCAGTATTTT
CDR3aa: CASSYFRQLSTDTQYF

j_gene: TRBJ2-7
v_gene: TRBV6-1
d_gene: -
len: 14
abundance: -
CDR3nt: TGTGCCAGCAATCCGCCAAGGCAAGTTCACGAGCAGTACTTC
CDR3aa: CASNPPRQVHEQYF

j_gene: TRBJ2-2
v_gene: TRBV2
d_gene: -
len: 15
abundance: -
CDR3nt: TGTGCCAGCAGTAGTCGGGGGCGGGACACCGGGGAGCTGTTTTTT
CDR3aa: CASSSRGRDTGELFF

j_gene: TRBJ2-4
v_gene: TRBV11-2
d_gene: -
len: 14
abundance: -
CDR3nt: TGTGCCAGCAGCCGGTTGGCCGGGGGAAACATTCAGTACTTC
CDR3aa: CASSRLAGGNIQYF

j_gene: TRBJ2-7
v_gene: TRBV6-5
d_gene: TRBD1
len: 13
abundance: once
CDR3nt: TGTGCCAGCAGCTCGACAGGGTTCTACGAGCAGTACTTC
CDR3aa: CASSSTGFYEQYF

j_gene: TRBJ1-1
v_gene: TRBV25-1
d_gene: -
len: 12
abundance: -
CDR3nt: TGTGCCAGCAGGACCGCGAACACTGAAGCTTTCTTT
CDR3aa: CASRTANTEAFF

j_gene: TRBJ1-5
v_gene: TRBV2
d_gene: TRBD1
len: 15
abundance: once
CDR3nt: TGTGCCAGCAGCCGGGACAGTAATAGCAATCAGCCCCAGCATTTT
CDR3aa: CASSRDSNSNQPQHF

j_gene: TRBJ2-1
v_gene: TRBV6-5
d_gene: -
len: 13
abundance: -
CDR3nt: TGTGCCAGCAGCCGGACAGTGGGTGATGAGCAGTTCTTC
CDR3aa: CASSRTVGDEQFF

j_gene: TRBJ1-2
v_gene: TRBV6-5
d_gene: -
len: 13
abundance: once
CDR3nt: TGTGCCAGCAGTTCACATGGAAGCTATGGCTACACCTTC
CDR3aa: CASSSHGSYGYTF

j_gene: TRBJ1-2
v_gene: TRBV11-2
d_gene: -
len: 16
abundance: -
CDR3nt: TGTGCCAGCAGCTTAGACGTCGGGGGGGCGATGGGCGGCTACACCTTC
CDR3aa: CASSLDVGGAMGGYTF

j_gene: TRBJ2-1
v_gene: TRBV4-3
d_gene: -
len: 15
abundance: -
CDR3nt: TGCGCCAGCAGCCGAAAAGGTGGGGGATACAATGAGCAGTTCTTC
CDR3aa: CASSRKGGGYNEQFF

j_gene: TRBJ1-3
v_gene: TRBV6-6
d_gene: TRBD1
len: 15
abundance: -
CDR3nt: TGTGCCAGCAGTCCACAGGGGGCGGAAGGAAACACCATATATTTT
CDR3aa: CASSPQGAEGNTIYF

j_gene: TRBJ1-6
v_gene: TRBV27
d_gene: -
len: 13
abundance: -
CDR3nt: TGTGCCAGCAGTAGGTTGACGAATTCACCCCTCCACTTT
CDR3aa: CASSRLTNSPLHF

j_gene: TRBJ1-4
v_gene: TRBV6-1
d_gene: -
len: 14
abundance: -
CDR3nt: TGTGCCAGCACGCCGGGGGCAACTAATGAAAAACTGTTTTTT
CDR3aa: CASTPGATNEKLFF

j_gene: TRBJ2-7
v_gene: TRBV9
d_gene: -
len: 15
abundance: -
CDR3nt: TGTGCCAGCAGTATCGAAGGGGGGGCCTTGGGGGAGCAGTACTTC
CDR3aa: CASSIEGGALGEQYF